Shown below are 18 T cell receptor beta chains from a single sample sequenced in a study of CD8 T cells in ankylosing spondylitis. General study points: What seemed typical of ankylosing spondylitis blood was a TCR beta motif built from eight highly homologous variants.

TCRdb called the 5' RACE reads again in MiXCR, with one record for every CDR3 protein. The table includes about 540,000 distinct CDR3 sequences, approximately 12% detected once. Antigens for these TCRs are unknown. The sequencing sample was made of blood, either unsorted or a sorted T cell fraction (not recorded which). These receptors were taken from a male donor with ankylosing spondylitis.

The rearrangement links TRBV9 to TRBJ2-3; 9 bases line up with TRBD2. The junction had 15 bases not matched to a gene; V was cut back by 4 bases and J by 0 bases. The CDR3 sequence is 19 residues long. CDR1 and CDR2 from the germline V gene are SGDLS and YYNGEE. The CDR3 nucleotides are TGTGCCAGCAGCCCCTGGGACGGTAGCGGGAGTGCTAGCACAGATACGCAGTATTTT. Its protein is CASSPWDGSGSASTDTQYF.

This clonotype has more than one count but fewer than ten. The rearrangement joins TRBV3-1 to TRBJ1-1; TRBD1 agrees at 10 bases. From germline, CDR1 is LGHDT and CDR2 YNNKEL (reference sequence). This CDR3 is built from 15 residues. V was pared by 4 bases and J by 6 bases, with 8 bases of the junction left unmatched. Here the CDR3 reads CASSPRLGQGAEAFF. The CDR3 coding sequence is TGTGCCAGCAGCCCGCGACTAGGACAGGGGGCTGAAGCTTTCTTT.

V gene TRBV9 combines with J gene TRBJ1-2; D remains unclear. Trimming left V 3 bases short and J 4 bases short, with 13 bases between. The CDR3 length is 14 residues. Germline assignment: CDR1 SGDLS and CDR2 YYNGEE. CDR3 coding DNA: TGTGCCAGCAGCGCCGAAGAGGCCCCCTATGGCTACACCTTC. As protein: CASSAEEAPYGYTF.

This clonotype was counted a few times. J is TRBJ2-1 and V is TRBV10-3; 7 nucleotides match TRBD2. V trimming: 3 bases; J trimming: 10 bases; junction bases outside the gene matches: 12. Germline V gene lookup returns CDR1 ENHRY and CDR2 SYGVKD. The CDR3 consists of 15 residues. CDR3 bases: TGTGCCATCAGTGACCCTAGCGGATCGCCCAAGGAGCAGTTCTTC. Translating it yields CAISDPSGSPKEQFF.

This clonotype occurred many times. The gene calls are TRBV10-3 and TRBJ2-1; 9 bases are a match to TRBD1. Germline-derived CDR1 and CDR2 are ENHRY and SYGVKD. This CDR3 is built from 14 residues. V gave up 7 bases and J gave up 4 bases; unmatched junction bases: 5. CDR3: CAITGQGIYNEQFF. The CDR3 DNA sequence: TGTGCCATCACCGGACAGGGGATTTACAATGAGCAGTTCTTC.

V is TRBV12-3 or TRBV12-4 and J is TRBJ2-5; 9 nucleotides match TRBD2. CDR3 size: 15 residues. The V gene end was trimmed by 5 bases and the J gene end by 8 bases; junction bases not matched to a gene: 12. The CDR3 DNA is TGTGCCAGCAGTATCGGGTCGACTAGCGGCCAAACCCAGTACTTC. This sequence encodes CASSIGSTSGQTQYF.

This clonotype has at least ten counts. This chain uses TRBV7-9 with TRBJ1-2; the D is unclear. The CDR3 consists of 14 residues. The V and J ends lost 1 base and 6 bases respectively, with 12 bases between them. Germline CDR1 and CDR2: SEHNR and FQNEAQ (reference sequence). The CDR3 region is CASSLGTTADGYTF. The CDR3 DNA reads as TGTGCCAGCAGCTTAGGGACCACCGCCGATGGCTACACCTTC.

The table lists this clonotype with a few counts. This chain connects TRBV11-1 to TRBJ2-3; D is unresolved. V lost 6 bases to trimming and J lost 0 bases, with 13 bases between them. CDR3 length: 15 amino acids. Germline loops: CDR1 SGHAT, CDR2 FQDESV (reference sequence). The CDR3 DNA reads TGTGCCAGCAGGTCGATCCTTTCTAGCACAGATACGCAGTATTTT. Protein product: CASRSILSSTDTQYF.

This clonotype was observed a handful of times. V and J are TRBV5-1 and TRBJ2-7; D is uncertain. The CDR3 runs to 12 residues. Trimming took 4 bases from V and 9 from J, leaving 14 bases between them. Germline loops: CDR1 SGHRS, CDR2 YFSETQ. Here the CDR3 reads CASSPVGVLQYF. The CDR3 nucleotides are TGCGCCAGCAGCCCCGTTGGAGTACTGCAGTACTTC. The whole variable domain, filled in from reference TRBV5-1 and TRBJ2-7, reads KAGVTQTPRYLIKTRGQQVTLSCSPISGHRSVSWYQQTPGQGLQFLFEYFSETQRNKGNFPGRFSGRQFSNSRSEMNVSTLELGDSALYLCASSPVGVLQYFGPGTRLTVT.

This clonotype was observed a few times. In DNA, the CDR3 is TGTGCCAGTAGTGGTTGGGCAGGGGACACAGATACGCAGTATTTT. As protein: CASSGWAGDTDTQYF. The J gene is TRBJ2-3, the V gene TRBV19, with a possible D match to TRBD1 (6 bases). The CDR3 is 15 amino acids. Germline V gene sequence: CDR1 LNHDA, CDR2 SQIVND (reference sequence). Between the trimmed V and J ends, which lost 5 bases and 2 bases, there was a span of 14 bases.

The chain is built from TRBV11-1 and TRBJ2-7, with a tentative D call TRBD2 (5 bases). This CDR3 has 16 residues. Trimming removed 2 bases at V and 4 bases at J, with 18 bases between. CDR1 is SGHAT, CDR2 FQDESV, per germline (reference sequence). This chain's CDR3 is CASSLIRRTRKYEQYV. The CDR3 DNA sequence: TGTGCCAGCAGCTTAATCCGGCGGACTCGAAAGTACGAGCAGTACGTC.

V gene TRBV7-9 combines with J gene TRBJ1-4, with D unresolved. Looked up from germline, CDR1 is SEHNR and CDR2 is FQNEAQ (reference sequence). The CDR3 consists of 11 residues. V dropped 5 bases and J dropped 8 bases, with 6 bases sitting between them. The CDR3 DNA follows: TGTGCCAGCAGCCCCAGCGAAAAACTGTTTTTT. Residues: CASSPSEKLFF.

CDR3 DNA sequence: TGCAGTGCTAGAGCCCGGACAGGTCTTCACTATGGCTACACCTTC. This sequence encodes CSARARTGLHYGYTF. The rearrangement joins TRBV20-1 to TRBJ1-2, with 7 nucleotides matching TRBD1. This CDR3 spans 15 amino acids. V trimming: 1 base; J trimming: 3 bases; junction bases outside the gene matches: 8. CDR1 and CDR2 (germline): DFQATT, SNEGSKA (reference sequence).

This clonotype was picked up a small number of times. The chain is built from TRBV7-2 and TRBJ2-7; D possibly corresponds to TRBD2 (6 bases). Trimming removed 5 bases from V and 0 bases from J, with 14 bases in between. CDR1 and CDR2 (germline): SGHTA, FQGNSA. The CDR3 loop spans 15 amino acids. The CDR3 spells CASSPAGTGSYEQYF. As DNA, the CDR3 is TGTGCCAGCAGCCCCGCCGGGACTGGCTCCTACGAGCAGTACTTC.

This chain links TRBV5-1 with TRBJ1-6, with D perhaps TRBD1 (5 bases). The germline V gene has CDR1 SGHRS and CDR2 YFSETQ. The CDR3 is made up of 16 amino acids. Trimming shortened V by 2 bases and J by 0 bases, and 9 bases separated the two germline ends. The CDR3 region is CASSFEGSSYNSPLHF. Here the CDR3 DNA reads TGCGCCAGCAGCTTCGAGGGGAGCTCCTATAATTCACCCCTCCACTTT.

The J gene is TRBJ2-3, the V gene TRBV7-9, with TRBD2 matching 7 bases. J gave up 0 bases and V 3 bases, and 9 bases lay outside the gene matches. The CDR3 spans 17 residues. Germline V lookup: CDR1 SEHNR, CDR2 FQNEAQ (reference sequence). The DNA of the CDR3 is TGTGCCAGCAGCTTTTCCCCGGGGCGGGAGAGCACAGATACGCAGTATTTT. Encoded protein: CASSFSPGRESTDTQYF.

This chain uses TRBV4-1 with TRBJ1-4; D not resolved. V was pared by 1 base and J by 7 bases, with 13 bases between. The CDR3 runs to 15 residues. In germline, CDR1 is MGHRA, CDR2 YSYEKL. This CDR3 is CASSQGSVRSEKLFF. CDR3 DNA sequence: TGCGCCAGCAGCCAAGGGAGTGTAAGAAGTGAAAAACTGTTTTTT.

As DNA, the CDR3 is TGTGCCAGCAGCTTCCTAGCGGGAGACGGTGAGCAGTTCTTC. Residues: CASSFLAGDGEQFF. V usage is TRBV7-6 and J usage is TRBJ2-1; 10 bases fit TRBD2. Losses at the gene ends were 3 bases for V and 9 bases for J; bases not matched to a gene: 5. This CDR3 region has 14 residues. Germline-derived CDR1 and CDR2 are SGHVS and FNYEAQ.